The rows below give T cell receptor beta chains drawn from one sample of a study of cytomegalovirus exposure and HLA in healthy donors. Repertoires were generated with immunoSEQ multiplex PCR, while TCRdb's copy carries only in-frame clones and drops some. The data show fewer than 45,000 clones, 60% to 75% seen once. Sequencing was carried out using PBMCs. The receptors were sampled from a man in his forties in good health and CMV-seronegative. Each CDR3 is given with its conserved first and last residue.

V gene: TRBV27
CDR3 protein: CASSLRDSYGYTF

V gene: TRBV29-1
CDR3 protein: CSVETGRGETQYF

V gene: TRBV12-2
CDR3 protein: CASRTGAYEQYF

V gene: TRBV4-2
CDR3 protein: CASSQEGGPGGQSNEQFF

V gene: TRBV30
CDR3 protein: CAWSVERGEWDQETQYF

V gene: TRBV5-4
CDR3 protein: CASSYDRGALNSPLHF

V gene: TRBV5-1
CDR3 protein: CASSSGQSNYGYTF

V gene: TRBV14
CDR3 protein: CASSQGRSSQETQYF

V gene: TRBV28
CDR3 protein: CASSTSTDTQYF

V gene: TRBV29-1
CDR3 protein: CSVEEGTGVFNEQFF

V gene: TRBV4-1
CDR3 protein: CASSQEGPETGAGETQYF

V gene: TRBV11-2
CDR3 protein: CASSLGEGQGTTDTQYF

V gene: TRBV6-5
CDR3 protein: CASSQGFSPGNTIYF

V gene: TRBV6-1
CDR3 protein: CASSEGGRAYYGYTF

V gene: TRBV2
CDR3 protein: CASSGPLGGGNQSQHF

V gene: TRBV30
CDR3 protein: CAWSVAGGTGELFF

V gene: TRBV6-1
CDR3 protein: CASSEGGGWNGYTF